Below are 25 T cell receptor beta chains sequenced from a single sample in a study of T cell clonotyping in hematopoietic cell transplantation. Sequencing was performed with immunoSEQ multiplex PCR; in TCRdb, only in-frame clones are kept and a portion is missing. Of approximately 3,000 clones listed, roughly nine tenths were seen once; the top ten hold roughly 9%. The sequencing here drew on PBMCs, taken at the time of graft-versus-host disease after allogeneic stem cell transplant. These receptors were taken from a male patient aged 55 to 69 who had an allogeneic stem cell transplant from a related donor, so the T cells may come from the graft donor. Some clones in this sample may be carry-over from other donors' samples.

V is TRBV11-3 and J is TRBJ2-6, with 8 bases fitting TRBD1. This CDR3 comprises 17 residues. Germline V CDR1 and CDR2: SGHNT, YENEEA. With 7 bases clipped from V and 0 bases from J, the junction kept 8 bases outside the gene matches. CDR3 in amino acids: CASNPGTGNSGANVLTF. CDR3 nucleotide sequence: TGTGCCAGCAACCCCGGGACAGGAAACTCTGGGGCCAACGTCCTGACTTTC.

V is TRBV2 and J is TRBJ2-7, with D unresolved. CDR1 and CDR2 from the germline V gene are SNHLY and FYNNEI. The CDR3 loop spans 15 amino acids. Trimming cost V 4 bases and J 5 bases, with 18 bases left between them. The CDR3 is CASSGPRTPPDEQYF. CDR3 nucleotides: TGTGCCAGCAGTGGCCCGAGGACCCCACCGGACGAGCAGTACTTC.

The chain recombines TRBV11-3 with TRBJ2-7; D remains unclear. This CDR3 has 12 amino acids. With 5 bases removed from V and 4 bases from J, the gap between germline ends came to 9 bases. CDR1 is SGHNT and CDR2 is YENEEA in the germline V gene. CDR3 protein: CASSRVGYEQYF. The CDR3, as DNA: TGTGCCAGCAGCCGCGTCGGGTACGAGCAGTACTTC.

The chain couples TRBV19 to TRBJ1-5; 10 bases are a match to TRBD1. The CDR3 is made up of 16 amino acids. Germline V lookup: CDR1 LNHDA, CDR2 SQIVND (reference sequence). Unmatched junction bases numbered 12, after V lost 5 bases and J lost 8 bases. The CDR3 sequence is CASSHGTGASSEPQHF. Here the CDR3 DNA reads TGTGCCAGTAGTCACGGGACAGGGGCCTCTTCTGAGCCCCAGCATTTT.

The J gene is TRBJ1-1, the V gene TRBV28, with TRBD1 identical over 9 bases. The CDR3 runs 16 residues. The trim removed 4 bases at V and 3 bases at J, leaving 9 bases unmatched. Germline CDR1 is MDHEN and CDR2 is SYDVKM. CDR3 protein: CASSWGQGKWDTEAFF. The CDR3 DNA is TGTGCCAGCAGTTGGGGACAGGGAAAATGGGACACTGAAGCTTTCTTT. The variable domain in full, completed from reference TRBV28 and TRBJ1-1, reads DVKVTQSSRYLVKRTGEKVFLECVQDMDHENMFWYRQDPGLGLRLIYFSYDVKMKEKGDIPEGYSVSREKKERFSLILESASTNQTSMYLCASSWGQGKWDTEAFFGQGTRLTVV.

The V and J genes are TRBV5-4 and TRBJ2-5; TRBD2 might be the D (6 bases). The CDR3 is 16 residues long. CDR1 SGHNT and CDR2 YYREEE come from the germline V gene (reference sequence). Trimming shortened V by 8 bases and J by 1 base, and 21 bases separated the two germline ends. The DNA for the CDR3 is TGTGCCAGTACCCCCAGGGCCGGAGGGGCCCAAGAGACCCAGTACTTC. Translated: CASTPRAGGAQETQYF.

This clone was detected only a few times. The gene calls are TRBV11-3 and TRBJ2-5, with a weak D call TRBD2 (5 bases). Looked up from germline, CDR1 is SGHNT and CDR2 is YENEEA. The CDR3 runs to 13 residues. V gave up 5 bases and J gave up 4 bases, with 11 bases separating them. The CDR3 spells CASSPLGGETQYF. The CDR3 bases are TGTGCCAGCAGCCCCTTAGGAGGAGAGACCCAGTACTTC.

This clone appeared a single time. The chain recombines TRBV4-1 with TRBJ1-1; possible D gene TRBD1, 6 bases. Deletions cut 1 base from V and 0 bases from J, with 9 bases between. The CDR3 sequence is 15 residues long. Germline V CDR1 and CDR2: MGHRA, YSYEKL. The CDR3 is CASSQARGMNTEAFF. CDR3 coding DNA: TGCGCCAGCAGCCAAGCCAGGGGTATGAACACTGAAGCTTTCTTT.

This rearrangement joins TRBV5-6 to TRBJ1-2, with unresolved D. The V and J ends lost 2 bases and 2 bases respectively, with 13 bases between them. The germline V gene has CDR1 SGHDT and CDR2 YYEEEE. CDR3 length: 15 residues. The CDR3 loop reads CASSFRDTGNYGYTF. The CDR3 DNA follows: TGTGCCAGCAGCTTTCGTGACACCGGAAACTATGGCTACACCTTC.

CDR3 sequence reads: CASSPGGPYGYTF. Written as DNA, the CDR3 is TGTGCCAGCAGCCCAGGAGGCCCCTATGGCTACACCTTC. The chain employs TRBV6-1 and TRBJ1-2; unclear D gene. CDR3 size: 13 residues. Germline CDR1 MNHNS, CDR2 SASEGT. Trimming took 6 bases from V and 4 from J, leaving 12 bases between them.

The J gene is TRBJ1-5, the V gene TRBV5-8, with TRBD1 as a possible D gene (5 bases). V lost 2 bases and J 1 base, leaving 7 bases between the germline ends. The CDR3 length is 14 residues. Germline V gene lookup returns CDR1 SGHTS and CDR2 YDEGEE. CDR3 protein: CASSFGDSNQPQHF. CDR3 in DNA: TGTGCCAGCAGCTTTGGGGACAGCAATCAGCCCCAGCATTTT.

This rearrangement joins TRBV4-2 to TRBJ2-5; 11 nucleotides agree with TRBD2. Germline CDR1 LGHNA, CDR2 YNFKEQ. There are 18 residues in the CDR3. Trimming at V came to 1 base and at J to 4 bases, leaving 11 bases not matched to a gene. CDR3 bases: TGTGCCAGCAGCCAAGGTCCGGTAGCGGGGGGGGTCTCAGAGACCCAGTACTTC. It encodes CASSQGPVAGGVSETQYF.

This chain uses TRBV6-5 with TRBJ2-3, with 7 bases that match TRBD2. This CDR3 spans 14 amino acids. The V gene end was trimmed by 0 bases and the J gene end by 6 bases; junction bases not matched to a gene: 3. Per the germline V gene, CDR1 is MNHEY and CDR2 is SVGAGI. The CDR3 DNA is TGTGCCAGCAGTTACTCGAGCGGGGCCGATACGCAGTATTTT. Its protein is CASSYSSGADTQYF.

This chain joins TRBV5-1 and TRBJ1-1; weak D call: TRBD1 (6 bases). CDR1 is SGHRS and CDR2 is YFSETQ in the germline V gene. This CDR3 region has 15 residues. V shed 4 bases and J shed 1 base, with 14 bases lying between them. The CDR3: CASSPDVQGNTEAFF. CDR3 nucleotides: TGCGCCAGCAGCCCCGATGTACAGGGGAACACTGAAGCTTTCTTT.

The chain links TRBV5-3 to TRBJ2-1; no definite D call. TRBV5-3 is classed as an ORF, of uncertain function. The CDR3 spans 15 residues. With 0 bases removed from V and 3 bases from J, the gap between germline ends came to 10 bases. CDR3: CARSLAHRYYNEQFF. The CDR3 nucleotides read TGTGCCAGAAGCTTGGCCCACAGATACTACAATGAGCAGTTCTTC.

CDR3 amino acids: CASSQVVLGSGYTF. The CDR3 DNA reads as TGCGCCAGCAGCCAAGTGGTGCTGGGATCTGGCTACACCTTC. The V call is TRBV4-3, the J call TRBJ1-2; no clear D gene. There are 14 residues in the CDR3. Trimming took 1 base from V and 7 from J, leaving 13 bases between them. The V gene's germline CDR1 is LGHNA and CDR2 YSLEER.

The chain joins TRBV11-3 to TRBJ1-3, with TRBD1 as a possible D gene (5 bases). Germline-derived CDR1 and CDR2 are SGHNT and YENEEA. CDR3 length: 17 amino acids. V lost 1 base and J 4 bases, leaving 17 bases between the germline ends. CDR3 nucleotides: TGTGCCAGCAGCTTAGTCCATGAGGACGGGACGGGAAACACCATATATTTT. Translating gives CASSLVHEDGTGNTIYF.

The CDR3 sequence is CASSNRVYEQYF. Written as DNA, the CDR3 is TGTGCCAGCAGCAACAGGGTTTACGAGCAGTACTTC. The rearrangement joins TRBV11-1 to TRBJ2-7; weak D call: TRBD1 (6 bases). The CDR3 extends over 12 amino acids. Germline V gene data show CDR1 as SGHAT and CDR2 as FQDESV (reference sequence). Trimming cost V 5 bases and J 4 bases, with 9 bases left between them. The whole variable domain, filled in from reference TRBV11-1 and TRBJ2-7, reads EAEVAQSPRYKITEKSQAVAFWCDPISGHATLYWYRQILGQGPELLVQFQDESVVDDSQLPKDRFSAERLKGVDSTLKIQPAELGDSAMYLCASSNRVYEQYFGPGTRLTVT.

The CDR3 bases are TGCGCCAGCAGCTTACAGGGGATTGAGCAGTTCTTC. Its protein product is CASSLQGIEQFF. The chain employs TRBV5-1 and TRBJ2-1, with 7 bases matching TRBD1. There are 12 residues in the CDR3. The J segment lost 9 bases and the V segment lost 2 bases, leaving 2 bases of the junction unmatched. Per the germline V gene, CDR1 is SGHRS and CDR2 is YFSETQ.

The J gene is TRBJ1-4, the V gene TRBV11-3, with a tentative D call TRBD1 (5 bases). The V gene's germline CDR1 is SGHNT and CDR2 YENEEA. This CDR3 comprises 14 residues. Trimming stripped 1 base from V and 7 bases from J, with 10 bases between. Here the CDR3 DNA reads TGTGCCAGCAGCTTAGGCAGGGAAGGTGAAAAACTGTTTTTT. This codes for CASSLGREGEKLFF.

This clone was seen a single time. Here the CDR3 DNA reads TGTGCCAGCACATTCTGGCAGGGGAGTGAGGAAGGCTACACCTTC. Amino acids: CASTFWQGSEEGYTF. V is TRBV6-1 and J is TRBJ1-2; possibly TRBD1 for D (6 bases). Germline V CDR1 and CDR2: MNHNS, SASEGT. The CDR3 has 15 amino acids. Trimming took 7 bases from V and 8 from J, leaving 23 bases between them.

CDR3 region: CSVVLLTGSRNEQYF. As DNA, the CDR3 is TGCAGCGTTGTTCTTCTAACAGGGTCTCGAAACGAGCAGTACTTC. The chain links TRBV29-1 to TRBJ2-7, with D tentatively TRBD1 (6 bases). CDR3 size: 15 residues. In germline, CDR1 is SQVTM, CDR2 ANQGSEA. Deletions cut 4 bases from V and 5 bases from J, with 21 bases between.

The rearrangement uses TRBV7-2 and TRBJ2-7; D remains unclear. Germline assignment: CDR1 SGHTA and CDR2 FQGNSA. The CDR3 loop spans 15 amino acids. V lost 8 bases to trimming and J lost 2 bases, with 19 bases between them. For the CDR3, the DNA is TGTGCCAGCTCCAAGGTCGGCAGTTCCACCTACGAGCAGTACTTC. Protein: CASSKVGSSTYEQYF.

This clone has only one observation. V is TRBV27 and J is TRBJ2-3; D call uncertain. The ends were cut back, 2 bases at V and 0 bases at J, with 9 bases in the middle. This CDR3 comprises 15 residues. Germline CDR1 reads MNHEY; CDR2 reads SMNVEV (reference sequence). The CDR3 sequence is CASSLQGSSTDTQYF. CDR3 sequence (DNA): TGTGCCAGCAGTTTACAAGGTTCTAGCACAGATACGCAGTATTTT.

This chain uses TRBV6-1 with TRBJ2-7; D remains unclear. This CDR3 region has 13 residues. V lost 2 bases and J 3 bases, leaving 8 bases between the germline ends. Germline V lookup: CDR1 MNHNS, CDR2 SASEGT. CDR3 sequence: CASSEMGFYEQYF. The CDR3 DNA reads TGTGCCAGCAGTGAAATGGGCTTCTACGAGCAGTACTTC.